The 8 T cell receptor beta chains given below trace back to one sample, sequenced in a study of tumor-infiltrating lymphocytes in primary liver carcinoma (dated by TCRdb to the late 2010s). The instrument was an Illumina HiSeq 2500. A constant-region primer and ProtoScript II reverse transcriptase were used to reverse-transcribe TCRbeta-specific cDNA from roughly 0.55 ug total RNA. Three nested multiplex PCR rounds, following a slightly modified ARM-PCR procedure, were used to build the TCRbeta libraries. The first two PCR rounds used multiplex TRBV1-TRBV30 forward primers with a Cbeta reverse primer, each for 10 cycles. TCRdb applied fastp at Q25 and MiXCR to the public reads, then kept only in-frame beta chains. Under each unique CDR3 protein, matching rows form one entry showing the most common genes and DNA. Counted in this sample were about 300,000 distinct CDR3 sequences; 50% to 70% of them appeared once. Jointly, the top ten make up approximately 9% of the sample.

Blood RNA was extracted from unsorted whole blood with TRIzol reagent; germline DNA came from the DNeasy Blood & Tissue kit. Sequenced material: peripheral blood. The receptors originated from a man aged 35 to 55 with primary liver carcinoma and hepatitis B virus infection.

Notes on this clonotype: This may come from a read error, since a much larger clone is one base off. V usage is TRBV6-1 and J usage is TRBJ1-5, with D hard to call. CDR1 is MNHNS, CDR2 SASEGT, per germline. This CDR3 has 13 residues. CDR3 sequence reads: CVSSEYIGQPQHF. The CDR3 DNA reads TGTGTCAGCAGTGAATACATTGGTCAGCCCCAGCATTTT.

In regard to this clonotype: Compared with germline, one end of the junction differs, possibly owing to a read error. The chain is built from TRBV12-3 or TRBV12-4 and TRBJ2-1, with TRBD2 identical over 8 bases. The CDR3 contains 13 residues. The CDR3 spells CASSRGGRDELFF. The CDR3 bases are TGTGCCAGCAGCCGGGGGGGGAGGGATGAGCTGTTCTTC.

This clonotype has more than one count but fewer than ten. The CDR3 sequence: CASSLTQGAWEEKLFF. CDR3 DNA sequence: TGTGCCAGCAGCTTAACACAGGGGGCATGGGAAGAAAAACTGTTTTTT. This chain connects TRBV7-9 to TRBJ1-4, with 9 nucleotides matching TRBD1. CDR1 and CDR2 (germline): SEHNR, FQNEAQ (reference sequence). Trimming cost V 2 bases and J 8 bases; bases outside gene matches: 9. This CDR3 spans 16 amino acids.

A word on this clonotype: Compared with germline, one end of the junction differs, possibly owing to a read error. The chain joins TRBV5-1 to TRBJ2-1; tentative D call: TRBD1 (5 bases). The CDR3 is 15 amino acids. Germline assignment: CDR1 SGHRS and CDR2 YFSETQ. DNA for the CDR3: TGCGCCAGCAGCTTGGCGCAGGGCGGAGACTTCGAGCAGTCCTTC. It is translated as CASSLAQGGDFEQSF.

This clonotype occurred a few times. A clone one base away is much larger, so this may be a read error. The chain recombines TRBV29-1 with TRBJ1-1; D gene unclear. The CDR3 sequence is 12 residues long. CDR1 is SQVTM, CDR2 ANQGSEA, per germline. V lost 7 bases to trimming and J lost 5 bases, with 14 bases between them. This chain's CDR3 is CSGVQLGTEAFF. The CDR3 DNA reads TGCAGCGGTGTACAGTTGGGTACTGAAGCTTTCTTT.

This clonotype was counted many times. The chain uses TRBV4-1 and TRBJ1-1, with D unclear. Deletions cut 1 base from V and 0 bases from J, with 12 bases between. The CDR3 is made up of 16 amino acids. From germline, CDR1 is MGHRA and CDR2 YSYEKL. CDR3 residues: CASSQGMGSLNTEAFF. CDR3 coding DNA: TGCGCCAGCAGCCAAGGCATGGGCAGCTTGAACACTGAAGCTTTCTTT.

On this clonotype: One end of the junction is discordant with germline, which a read error may explain. The rearrangement uses TRBV11-1 and TRBJ2-3; no definite D call. The CDR3 sequence is 14 residues long. Germline V lookup: CDR1 SGHAT, CDR2 FQDESV (reference sequence). The CDR3 here is CASSLVQRTDMQYF. The CDR3 bases are TGTGCTAGCAGCTTAGTCCAACGCACAGATATGCAGTATTTT.

In its sample, this clonotype was seen once. A much larger clone differs from this one at a single base, so this may be a read error. The gene calls are TRBV6-5 and TRBJ2-1, with TRBD2 matching 9 bases. This CDR3 is built from 11 residues. Per germline, CDR1 MNHEY and CDR2 SVGAGI. CDR3 residues: CTSSYGTSQFF. CDR3 bases: TGTACCAGCAGTTACGGGACTAGCCAGTTCTTC.